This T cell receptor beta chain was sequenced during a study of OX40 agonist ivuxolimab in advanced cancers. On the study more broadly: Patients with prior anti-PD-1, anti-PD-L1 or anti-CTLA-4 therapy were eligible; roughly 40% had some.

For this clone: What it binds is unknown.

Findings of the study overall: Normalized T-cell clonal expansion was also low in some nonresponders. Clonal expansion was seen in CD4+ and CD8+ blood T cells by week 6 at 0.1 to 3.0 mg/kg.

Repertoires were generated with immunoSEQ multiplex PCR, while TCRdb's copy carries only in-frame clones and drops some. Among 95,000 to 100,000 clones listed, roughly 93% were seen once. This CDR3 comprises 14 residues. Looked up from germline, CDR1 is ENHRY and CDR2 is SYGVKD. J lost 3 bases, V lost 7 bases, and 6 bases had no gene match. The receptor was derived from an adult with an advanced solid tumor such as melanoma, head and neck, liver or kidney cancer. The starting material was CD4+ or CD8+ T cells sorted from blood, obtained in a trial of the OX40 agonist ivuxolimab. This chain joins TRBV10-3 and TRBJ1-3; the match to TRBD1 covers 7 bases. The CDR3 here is CAITMTGIGNTIYF. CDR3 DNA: TGTGCCATCACCATGACAGGGATTGGAAACACCATATATTTT.